This T cell receptor beta chain derives from a study of T-cell memory formation after mild COVID-19 (dated by TCRdb to 2020 to 2022). A note on the overall study: TCR sequence clusters from the two donors were largely donor specific. The cohort was made up of two young adult volunteers, one female and one male, who were previously healthy. T-cell clones expanding and contracting after mild COVID-19 in a couple of donors were tracked by longitudinal TCRalpha and TCRbeta repertoire sequencing.

Overall study outcomes, separate from this receptor: From day 15 to 85, contracting clones showed balanced CD4/CD8 phenotypes, whereas a second wave of clones that expanded from day 15 to 37 leaned towards CD4+. Contracting CD4+ clones were found mainly in CM and EM memory subsets, while CD8+ clones were enriched in EMRA. The study covered only a couple of mild cases, and larger cohorts including severe cases with pre-infection samples were considered necessary. SARS-CoV-2 specificity was not confirmed for the second-wave clones peaking on day 37. Some responding clones were found in pre-infection memory, which suggests that pre-existing cross-reactive memory T cells took part in the SARS-CoV-2 response.

The sample was run on an Illumina NovaSeq 6000. cDNA libraries for TCRalpha and TCRbeta were prepared by 5'RACE using constant-segment primers, with sample barcodes and unique molecular identifiers added. Trizol reagent was used to extract RNA from every sample. The libraries were amplified in two PCR steps, and the second step added a second sample barcode and Illumina TruSeq adapters. The libraries were sequenced on an Illumina NovaSeq using 2 x 150 bp paired-end reads. Per the source publication's procedure: Demultiplexing of reads and collapsing into UMI-guided consensus sequences were performed with migec v1.2.7. Using mixcr v2.1.11, UMI consensuses were aligned to TRA and TRB V and J templates and then assembled into clonotypes. Clonotypes were classified as expanded or contracted when called significant by both edgeR and NoisET, with noise models trained on biological replicates. For edgeR calls, the thresholds were a false discovery rate-adjusted p below 0.01 and a log2 fold-change of 1. As an exploratory analysis of dynamics, max-normalized trajectories of the 1000 most abundant clonotypes were examined with PCA combined with hierarchical clustering. Each responding clone was given a CD4 or CD8 phenotype based on the CD4+ and CD8+ repertoires, which had been sequenced separately. TCRdb reprocessing: public reads trimmed at Q25 with fastp, clones called with MiXCR, in-frame beta chains kept. Every CDR3 protein is listed once, alongside the most common genes and DNA of its rows. The V and J calls shown here were made by TCRdb, not taken from the authors' results. The sample yields approximately 570,000 distinct CDR3 sequences; roughly 18% were counted once. The top ten constitute 9.5% to 15% of the sample.

Unmatched junction bases come to 8, with V trimmed by 2 bases and J by 7 bases. From the cysteine up to the phenylalanine, the CDR3 has a length of 17 residues. The only DNA kept is the CDR3, 51 bases in frame from the first base. Ficoll-Paque density gradient centrifugation was used to isolate PBMCs. To note about this clonotype: The clone's antigen remains unknown. The record has no base qualities; no much larger clone is one base away.

Recombination linked TRBV12-3 or TRBV12-4 to TRBJ2-1; 13 middle bases align to TRBD2. The specimen sequenced was PBMCs or a T cell subset sorted from them (not recorded which). The sequence derives from an adult woman who had mild COVID-19 (a few samples of this study predate the infection). The sample titles of this study are shuffled in the database, so cell type and time point are left out; the donor was told from shared clones. The nucleotides are TGTGCCAGCAGTTTAACCCCGGGACTAGCGGGGCAGAATGAGCAGTTCTTC. It encodes CASSLTPGLAGQNEQFF.